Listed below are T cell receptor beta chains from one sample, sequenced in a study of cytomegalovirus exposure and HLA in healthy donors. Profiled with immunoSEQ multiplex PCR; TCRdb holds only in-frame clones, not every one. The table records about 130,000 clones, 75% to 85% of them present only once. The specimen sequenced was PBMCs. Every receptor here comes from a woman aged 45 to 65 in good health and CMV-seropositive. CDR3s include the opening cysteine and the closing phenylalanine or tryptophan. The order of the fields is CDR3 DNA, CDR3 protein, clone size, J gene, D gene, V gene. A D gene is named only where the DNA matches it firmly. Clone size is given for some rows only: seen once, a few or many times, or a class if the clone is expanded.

cdr3_nt: TGTGCCAGCAGCTTCGGCGGGGGTGGGGGAAGGTATGGCTACACCTTC; cdr3_aa: CASSFGGGGGRYGYTF; clone_size: .; j_call: TRBJ1-2; d_call: .; v_call: TRBV7-3
cdr3_nt: TGTGCCAGCAGTTCCCTGAATGCCGGGACTAGCGGGAGGGGTGAGCAGTTCTTC; cdr3_aa: CASSSLNAGTSGRGEQFF; clone_size: once; j_call: TRBJ2-1; d_call: TRBD2; v_call: TRBV28
cdr3_nt: TGTGCCAGCAGTTACCAGGCACAGGGGGGGGAGACCCAGTACTTC; cdr3_aa: CASSYQAQGGETQYF; clone_size: .; j_call: TRBJ2-5; d_call: .; v_call: TRBV6-5
cdr3_nt: TGCGCCAGCAGTGAGTCGACCAGGGCCCCCTATGGCTACACCTTC; cdr3_aa: CASSESTRAPYGYTF; clone_size: .; j_call: TRBJ1-2; d_call: .; v_call: TRBV10-1
cdr3_nt: TGTGCCAGCAGTTTATGGGGGTTGACAGGGGCTACTGAAGCTTTCTTT; cdr3_aa: CASSLWGLTGATEAFF; clone_size: once; j_call: TRBJ1-1; d_call: TRBD1; v_call: TRBV28
cdr3_nt: TGTGCCAGCAGTGAATACGGACTAGCTATTGAGCAGTTCTTC; cdr3_aa: CASSEYGLAIEQFF; clone_size: .; j_call: TRBJ2-1; d_call: TRBD2; v_call: TRBV6-1
cdr3_nt: TGTGCCAGCAGTTACGGAAGAGAGGCGCAGTATTTT; cdr3_aa: CASSYGREAQYF; clone_size: .; j_call: TRBJ2-3; d_call: .; v_call: TRBV6-6
cdr3_nt: TGTGCCAGCAGCTTTGGCAGGGATACAGATACGCAGTATTTT; cdr3_aa: CASSFGRDTDTQYF; clone_size: .; j_call: TRBJ2-3; d_call: .; v_call: TRBV11-3
cdr3_nt: TGCGCCAGCGGATCAATGGGCCAGGCTAATGAAAAACTGTTTTTT; cdr3_aa: CASGSMGQANEKLFF; clone_size: once; j_call: TRBJ1-4; d_call: .; v_call: TRBV5-1
cdr3_nt: TGTGCCAGCAGCCCGGACTTGAGCTCCTACAATGAGCAGTTCTTC; cdr3_aa: CASSPDLSSYNEQFF; clone_size: .; j_call: TRBJ2-1; d_call: .; v_call: TRBV9
cdr3_nt: TGTGCCAGCAGCCCACCGGGGACAGTTAATGAAAAACTGTTTTTT; cdr3_aa: CASSPPGTVNEKLFF; clone_size: .; j_call: TRBJ1-4; d_call: TRBD1; v_call: TRBV14
cdr3_nt: TGTGCCAGCAGCTTAGGACAGATTAATGAAAAACTGTTTTTT; cdr3_aa: CASSLGQINEKLFF; clone_size: once; j_call: TRBJ1-4; d_call: .; v_call: TRBV7-9
cdr3_nt: TGCGCCAGCAGCTTGTCATTACAGATCAATGAGCAGTTCTTC; cdr3_aa: CASSLSLQINEQFF; clone_size: .; j_call: TRBJ2-1; d_call: .; v_call: TRBV5-1
cdr3_nt: TGTGCCAGCAGTGCCGGGACAGGGGGCCTAAGCTCCTACGAGCAGTACTTC; cdr3_aa: CASSAGTGGLSSYEQYF; clone_size: few; j_call: TRBJ2-7; d_call: TRBD1; v_call: TRBV25-1
cdr3_nt: TGTGCGAGTGGACAGGGGACCTACAATGAGCAGTTCTTC; cdr3_aa: CASGQGTYNEQFF; clone_size: .; j_call: TRBJ2-1; d_call: TRBD1; v_call: TRBV2
cdr3_nt: TGTGCCAGCAGCCTAAGGAGGGCAGCCGAGGAGTTCTTC; cdr3_aa: CASSLRRAAEEFF; clone_size: .; j_call: TRBJ2-1; d_call: .; v_call: TRBV7-8
cdr3_nt: TGTGCCAGCAGCCAAGCGGGGCTAGCGGGAGGGCTCCCCGGGGAGCTGTTTTTT; cdr3_aa: CASSQAGLAGGLPGELFF; clone_size: .; j_call: TRBJ2-2; d_call: TRBD2; v_call: TRBV4-2
cdr3_nt: TGTGCCAGCAGTGTTGCGGTAAACTATGGCTACACCTTC; cdr3_aa: CASSVAVNYGYTF; clone_size: .; j_call: TRBJ1-2; d_call: .; v_call: TRBV25-1
cdr3_nt: TGTGCCAGTAGTATGGCCTCCGGCACAGGGCACGAGCAGTACTTC; cdr3_aa: CASSMASGTGHEQYF; clone_size: .; j_call: TRBJ2-7; d_call: .; v_call: TRBV19
cdr3_nt: TGTGCCAGCAGTTTCTTAGCGGGAACCTACAATGAGCAGTTCTTC; cdr3_aa: CASSFLAGTYNEQFF; clone_size: .; j_call: TRBJ2-1; d_call: TRBD2; v_call: TRBV6-1
cdr3_nt: TGTGCCAGCAGTGAATGGGGCAGAATGTACGAGCAGTACTTC; cdr3_aa: CASSEWGRMYEQYF; clone_size: .; j_call: TRBJ2-7; d_call: .; v_call: TRBV25-1
cdr3_nt: TGTGCCAGCAGCACAACGTCGACGGGGACCCAGTACTTC; cdr3_aa: CASSTTSTGTQYF; clone_size: .; j_call: TRBJ2-5; d_call: .; v_call: TRBV5-5
cdr3_nt: TGTGCCAGCAGCCCCGCGGGCGTGAGCACCGGGGAGCTGTTTTTT; cdr3_aa: CASSPAGVSTGELFF; clone_size: .; j_call: TRBJ2-2; d_call: .; v_call: TRBV7-3
cdr3_nt: TGTGCCAGCAGCTTGACGGGTTACGGCACTGAAGCTTTCTTT; cdr3_aa: CASSLTGYGTEAFF; clone_size: few; j_call: TRBJ1-1; d_call: .; v_call: TRBV11-3
cdr3_nt: TGTGCCAGCAGTGAAGTACAGTCGTACAATGAGCAGTTCTTC; cdr3_aa: CASSEVQSYNEQFF; clone_size: .; j_call: TRBJ2-1; d_call: .; v_call: TRBV25-1
cdr3_nt: TGTGCCAGTAGTGTATTGGACAGCTACGAGCAGTACTTC; cdr3_aa: CASSVLDSYEQYF; clone_size: .; j_call: TRBJ2-7; d_call: .; v_call: TRBV19
cdr3_nt: TGTGCCAGCAGCGGACGGGGGAGCAATCAGCCCCAGCATTTT; cdr3_aa: CASSGRGSNQPQHF; clone_size: .; j_call: TRBJ1-5; d_call: .; v_call: TRBV7-9
cdr3_nt: TGTGCCAGCAGTCCCTTTAGCGGTTCGGCCAATCACTACGAGCAGTACTTC; cdr3_aa: CASSPFSGSANHYEQYF; clone_size: .; j_call: TRBJ2-7; d_call: .; v_call: TRBV27
cdr3_nt: TGTGCCAGCAGCTTGCTCAGGGCAGCTAATGAAAAACTGTTTTTT; cdr3_aa: CASSLLRAANEKLFF; clone_size: .; j_call: TRBJ1-4; d_call: .; v_call: TRBV11-2
cdr3_nt: TGTGCCAGCAGCGAGACAGTCTATGGCTACACCTTC; cdr3_aa: CASSETVYGYTF; clone_size: .; j_call: TRBJ1-2; d_call: .; v_call: TRBV5-6
cdr3_nt: TGCGCCAGCAGCTCAGGAGCGGGAGGGCCCTACGAGCAGTACTTC; cdr3_aa: CASSSGAGGPYEQYF; clone_size: .; j_call: TRBJ2-7; d_call: TRBD2; v_call: TRBV5-1
cdr3_nt: TGTGCCAGCAGCCCACAGGGCGGCACTGAAGCTTTCTTT; cdr3_aa: CASSPQGGTEAFF; clone_size: .; j_call: TRBJ1-1; d_call: .; v_call: TRBV7-2
cdr3_nt: TGTGCCAGCAGCTTAGTCGGGACAGGGAGGGATGAGCAGTTCTTC; cdr3_aa: CASSLVGTGRDEQFF; clone_size: .; j_call: TRBJ2-1; d_call: TRBD1; v_call: TRBV7-3
cdr3_nt: TGTGCCAGCAGGGACAGGGGAAACACCATATATTTT; cdr3_aa: CASRDRGNTIYF; clone_size: .; j_call: TRBJ1-3; d_call: TRBD1; v_call: TRBV2
cdr3_nt: TGTGCCAGCAGCTTGACCGGCTCGCGGGGCTATGGCTACACCTTC; cdr3_aa: CASSLTGSRGYGYTF; clone_size: .; j_call: TRBJ1-2; d_call: .; v_call: TRBV7-9
cdr3_nt: TGTGCCAGCAGCCCTACGCAGGGTTGGAACACTGAAGCTTTCTTT; cdr3_aa: CASSPTQGWNTEAFF; clone_size: .; j_call: TRBJ1-1; d_call: .; v_call: TRBV7-8
cdr3_nt: TGCGCCAGCAGCCCACTAGCGGGAGTTCTCGAGCAGTACTTC; cdr3_aa: CASSPLAGVLEQYF; clone_size: few; j_call: TRBJ2-7; d_call: TRBD2; v_call: TRBV5-1
cdr3_nt: TGTGCCAGCAGCTCACTAGCCGACAATGAGCAGTTCTTC; cdr3_aa: CASSSLADNEQFF; clone_size: .; j_call: TRBJ2-1; d_call: .; v_call: TRBV7-3
cdr3_nt: TGCGCCAGCAGCCTCCTTCGTACTAGCACAGATACGCAGTATTTT; cdr3_aa: CASSLLRTSTDTQYF; clone_size: .; j_call: TRBJ2-3; d_call: .; v_call: TRBV4-1
cdr3_nt: TGCGCCAGCAGCTTGGGAGTTTTACGAGAGACCCAGTACTTC; cdr3_aa: CASSLGVLRETQYF; clone_size: once; j_call: TRBJ2-5; d_call: .; v_call: TRBV5-1
cdr3_nt: TGTGCCATCAGTGAAGGAAAAGGGGGGGGCGCTCCCGGGGAGCTGTTTTTT; cdr3_aa: CAISEGKGGGAPGELFF; clone_size: .; j_call: TRBJ2-2; d_call: .; v_call: TRBV10-3
cdr3_nt: TGCGCCAGCAGCCTTATTCCGGGGGATGGGAATGAGCAGTTCTTC; cdr3_aa: CASSLIPGDGNEQFF; clone_size: .; j_call: TRBJ2-1; d_call: .; v_call: TRBV5-1
cdr3_nt: TGTGCCAGCACTAGACCCGGGACTAGATCCGAGCAGTACTTC; cdr3_aa: CASTRPGTRSEQYF; clone_size: .; j_call: TRBJ2-7; d_call: TRBD2; v_call: TRBV2
cdr3_nt: TGTGCCAGCAGTTCCCCCGGACAATCCTACGAGCAGTACTTC; cdr3_aa: CASSSPGQSYEQYF; clone_size: few; j_call: TRBJ2-7; d_call: .; v_call: TRBV28
cdr3_nt: TGTGCCAGCAGCTTAGAGGCGACACCCGAAGCTCGGCAGTACTTC; cdr3_aa: CASSLEATPEARQYF; clone_size: once; j_call: TRBJ2-7; d_call: .; v_call: TRBV7-6
cdr3_nt: TGTGCCAGCAGCTTACGGGTGGGGACCCAGTACTTC; cdr3_aa: CASSLRVGTQYF; clone_size: .; j_call: TRBJ2-5; d_call: .; v_call: TRBV7-8
cdr3_nt: TGTTCCAGCAGCGGGGACACCGGGGCTAGTTCACCCCTCCACTTT; cdr3_aa: CSSSGDTGASSPLHF; clone_size: .; j_call: TRBJ1-6; d_call: .; v_call: TRBV7-9
cdr3_nt: TGTGCCTGGAGTGTAAGGGGACTGACCGGTGGCTACACCTTC; cdr3_aa: CAWSVRGLTGGYTF; clone_size: .; j_call: TRBJ1-2; d_call: .; v_call: TRBV30
cdr3_nt: TGTGCCAGCTCTCCACCGGGACAATCGACTGAAGCTTTCTTT; cdr3_aa: CASSPPGQSTEAFF; clone_size: .; j_call: TRBJ1-1; d_call: .; v_call: TRBV18
cdr3_nt: TGCGCCAGCAGCCAAGACCCGACAGGGGTCAATCAGCCCCAGCATTTT; cdr3_aa: CASSQDPTGVNQPQHF; clone_size: .; j_call: TRBJ1-5; d_call: TRBD1; v_call: TRBV4-1
cdr3_nt: TGCGCCAGCAGCGTACAGGGTTGGGGGTCACCCCTCCACTTT; cdr3_aa: CASSVQGWGSPLHF; clone_size: .; j_call: TRBJ1-6; d_call: .; v_call: TRBV5-1
cdr3_nt: TGTGCCAGCAGCCCCCTCGGAGGCCCTCTAGCCAAAAACATTCAGTACTTC; cdr3_aa: CASSPLGGPLAKNIQYF; clone_size: .; j_call: TRBJ2-4; d_call: .; v_call: TRBV9
cdr3_nt: TGTGCCAGCAGCTTACTCCGGGGAATAGCCTACAATGAGCAGTTCTTC; cdr3_aa: CASSLLRGIAYNEQFF; clone_size: .; j_call: TRBJ2-1; d_call: .; v_call: TRBV5-5
cdr3_nt: TGTGCCAGCAGTTCGATCGACAGGCCTTTAAACTATGGCCACACCTTC; cdr3_aa: CASSSIDRPLNYGHTF; clone_size: few; j_call: TRBJ1-2; d_call: .; v_call: TRBV5-4
cdr3_nt: TGCGCCAGCAGCCTAACCTCAGGGAACACTGAAGCTTTCTTT; cdr3_aa: CASSLTSGNTEAFF; clone_size: .; j_call: TRBJ1-1; d_call: .; v_call: TRBV5-1
cdr3_nt: TGTGCCTTCCGACAGGGTCCTTATAATGAGCAGTTCTTC; cdr3_aa: CAFRQGPYNEQFF; clone_size: .; j_call: TRBJ2-1; d_call: TRBD1; v_call: TRBV7-2
cdr3_nt: TGTGCCAGCAGGTCAAGCGGGAACACCGGGGAGCTGTTTTTT; cdr3_aa: CASRSSGNTGELFF; clone_size: .; j_call: TRBJ2-2; d_call: .; v_call: TRBV28
cdr3_nt: TGTGCCAGCAGTCTCACAGATACGCAGTATTTT; cdr3_aa: CASSLTDTQYF; clone_size: .; j_call: TRBJ2-3; d_call: .; v_call: TRBV28